This T cell receptor beta chain stems from a study of response to subunit inactivated influenza vaccine. The study, taken as a whole, reports: It was suggested by the authors that few new T cells are recruited by each seasonal influenza vaccination.

Germline assignment: CDR1 ENHRY and CDR2 SYGVKD. This CDR3 comprises 15 residues. The ends were cut back, 6 bases at V and 2 bases at J, with 11 bases in the middle. A remark on this clonotype: Its antigen is as yet unknown.

TCRdb re-called the RT-PCR reads with MiXCR, one entry per CDR3 protein. The sample comprises approximately 700,000 distinct CDR3 sequences, around a sixth of which are singletons, and under 14% rests with the top ten. The material was PBMCs from blood, obtained approximately 13 days after vaccination. This chain uses TRBV10-3 with TRBJ2-6; no clear D. The receptor was derived from a man aged 50 to 60 who received an inactivated influenza vaccine. The CDR3 DNA is TGTGCCATCAGCCCCGCTGGGGCTGGGGCCAACGTCCTGACTTTC. Translated, it gives CAISPAGAGANVLTF.